This entry lists 18 T cell receptor beta chains sequenced from one sample in a study of T cell responses to AZD1222 COVID-19 vaccine. Only in-frame clones appear in the TCRdb table, and some are missing; sequencing was by immunoSEQ multiplex PCR. The table includes about 140,000 clones, roughly 92% detected once. The sample consisted of peripheral blood, taken on day 0 of AZD1222 vaccination. These receptors originate from an adult in good health.

The chain recombines TRBV10-3 with TRBJ1-6; TRBD1 agrees at 7 bases. Germline CDR1 is ENHRY and CDR2 is SYGVKD. V was clipped by 10 bases and J by 4 bases; unmatched bases: 10. The length of the CDR3 is 15 residues. For the CDR3, the DNA is TGTGCCACTCAAACCGGGACAGATTATAATTCACCCCTCCACTTT. Translation gives CATQTGTDYNSPLHF.

This chain joins TRBV7-9 and TRBJ1-3, with D tentatively TRBD1 (6 bases). The CDR3 consists of 15 residues. Germline-derived CDR1 and CDR2 are SEHNR and FQNEAQ (reference sequence). Trimming cost V 2 bases and J 7 bases, with 15 bases left between them. CDR3 region: CASSLTSGVGNTIYF. The DNA of the CDR3 is TGTGCCAGCAGCTTAACATCAGGGGTAGGGAACACCATATATTTT.

This chain links TRBV7-8 with TRBJ1-5; 8 nucleotides line up with TRBD1. V trimming: 5 bases; J trimming: 2 bases; junction bases outside the gene matches: 11. Germline values: CDR1 SGHVS, CDR2 FQNEAQ. This CDR3 is built from 17 residues. The CDR3 is CASSPDRELNRNQPQHF. The CDR3 coding sequence is TGTGCCAGCAGCCCGGACAGGGAACTCAACCGCAATCAGCCCCAGCATTTT.

The chain recombines TRBV5-1 with TRBJ1-5; no definite D call. The CDR3 spans 12 residues. Germline-derived CDR1 and CDR2 are SGHRS and YFSETQ. Trimming removed 0 bases at V and 9 bases at J, with 7 bases between. The CDR3 protein is CASSLDGGPQHF. CDR3 nucleotides: TGCGCCAGCAGCTTGGACGGAGGGCCCCAGCATTTT.

This chain connects TRBV9 to TRBJ2-7; weak D call: TRBD2 (5 bases). This CDR3 is built from 14 residues. Trimming pared 0 bases from V and 9 bases from J, leaving 16 bases between. Germline V gives CDR1 SGDLS, CDR2 YYNGEE. CDR3 DNA sequence: TGTGCCAGCAGCGTAGATGATAATAGGGCGGGGCAGTACTTC. Protein product: CASSVDDNRAGQYF. The whole variable domain, filled in from reference TRBV9 and TRBJ2-7, reads DSGVTQTPKHLITATGQRVTLRCSPRSGDLSVYWYQQSLDQGLQFLIQYYNGEERAKGNILERFSAQQFPDLHSELNLSSLELGDSALYFCASSVDDNRAGQYFGPGTRLTVT.

This clone was observed a single time. The gene calls are TRBV28 and TRBJ2-7; D call uncertain. V was pared by 7 bases and J by 0 bases, with 19 bases between. The CDR3 loop spans 16 amino acids. Germline V gives CDR1 MDHEN, CDR2 SYDVKM. In DNA form, the CDR3 reads TGTGCCAGCAACCCCAACATCAGGCGCTCCTCCTACGAGCAGTACTTC. Translation: CASNPNIRRSSYEQYF.

J is TRBJ1-6 and V is TRBV28; D ambiguous. V lost 5 bases, J lost 9 bases, and 17 bases lay in between. The CDR3 runs to 15 residues. Germline loops: CDR1 MDHEN, CDR2 SYDVKM. The CDR3 is CASSPLGLRGSPLHF. The CDR3 DNA sequence: TGTGCCAGCAGTCCCCTGGGCCTCCGGGGTTCACCCCTCCACTTT.

The chain links TRBV5-1 to TRBJ2-1; 11 nucleotides align to TRBD2. CDR1 and CDR2 (germline): SGHRS, YFSETQ. The CDR3 has 15 amino acids. Germline trimming cut 3 bases from V and 9 bases from J; bases unmatched to any gene: 8. The CDR3 coding sequence is TGCGCCAGCAGCTACTATAGCGGGGGGGCCTCTGAGCAGTTCTTC. It is translated as CASSYYSGGASEQFF. Full variable domain (rest looked up from reference TRBV5-1 and TRBJ2-1): KAGVTQTPRYLIKTRGQQVTLSCSPISGHRSVSWYQQTPGQGLQFLFEYFSETQRNKGNFPGRFSGRQFSNSRSEMNVSTLELGDSALYLCASSYYSGGASEQFFGPGTRLTVL.

This clone was counted once. For the CDR3, the DNA is TGTGCCAGCAGCTTCGACTCCTACGAGCAGTACTTC. It specifies CASSFDSYEQYF. The chain uses TRBV7-9 and TRBJ2-7; D is unclear. The CDR3 is 12 residues long. Germline values: CDR1 SEHNR, CDR2 FQNEAQ (reference sequence). Trimming left V 3 bases short and J 0 bases short, with 3 bases between.

J is TRBJ2-7 and V is TRBV6-6; no reliable D call. The CDR3 is 15 residues long. The germline V gene encodes CDR1 MNHNY and CDR2 SVGAGI (reference sequence). The V end lost 2 bases, the J end lost 2 bases, and 13 bases lay between the germline ends. CDR3 protein: CASSYPTVLTYEQYF. CDR3 nucleotide sequence: TGTGCCAGCAGTTACCCTACAGTATTGACCTACGAGCAGTACTTC.

This chain connects TRBV2 to TRBJ2-1; a possible D gene is TRBD2 (6 bases). V was cut by 11 bases and J by 6 bases, with 20 bases left in between. This CDR3 is built from 14 residues. Looked up from germline, CDR1 is SNHLY and CDR2 is FYNNEI. CDR3 DNA sequence: TGTGCCTGGGCAGAGGGGAGGCCCGTCAATGAGCAGTTCTTC. This encodes CAWAEGRPVNEQFF.

The chain carries TRBV28 and TRBJ2-7; D uncertain. Germline V gene data show CDR1 as MDHEN and CDR2 as SYDVKM. V lost 5 bases, J lost 7 bases, and 18 bases lay in between. The CDR3 is 14 residues long. The CDR3 protein is CASSTYRAVYEQYF. The CDR3 DNA is TGTGCCAGCAGTACATACCGGGCCGTCTATGAGCAGTACTTC. The variable domain in full, completed from reference TRBV28 and TRBJ2-7, reads DVKVTQSSRYLVKRTGEKVFLECVQDMDHENMFWYRQDPGLGLRLIYFSYDVKMKEKGDIPEGYSVSREKKERFSLILESASTNQTSMYLCASSTYRAVYEQYFGPGTRLTVT.

The chain joins TRBV24-1 to TRBJ2-1; D remains ambiguous. V shed 6 bases and J shed 8 bases, with 19 bases lying between them. The germline CDR1 and CDR2 sequences are KGHDR and SFDVKD. The CDR3 totals 15 residues. The CDR3 loop reads CATSLERSLVYEQFF. Here the CDR3 DNA reads TGTGCCACCAGTCTAGAAAGGAGTTTGGTCTATGAGCAGTTCTTC.

This sequence joins TRBV27 and TRBJ2-1; D is possibly TRBD2 (5 bases). From germline, CDR1 is MNHEY and CDR2 SMNVEV (reference sequence). V was clipped by 9 bases and J by 8 bases, with 14 bases between them. The CDR3 spans 12 residues. The CDR3, as DNA: TGTGCCAGTGCCTCTGGAGGATATGAGCAGTTCTTC. This sequence encodes CASASGGYEQFF.

V gene TRBV27 combines with J gene TRBJ2-1; no clear D gene. Trimming took off 6 bases at V and 4 bases at J, with 16 bases between the two ends. The CDR3 runs to 15 residues. CDR1 is MNHEY and CDR2 is SMNVEV in the germline V gene (reference sequence). The CDR3 loop reads CASRPGSPRYNEQFF. The CDR3 nucleotides are TGTGCCAGCAGACCCGGGTCGCCCCGATACAATGAGCAGTTCTTC.

The rearrangement joins TRBV5-6 to TRBJ1-1; no definite D call. Trimming left V 7 bases short and J 5 bases short, with 18 bases between. The CDR3 consists of 14 residues. The germline V gene has CDR1 SGHDT and CDR2 YYEEEE. CDR3 residues: CASQALGFGTEAFF. As DNA, the CDR3 is TGTGCCAGCCAAGCGTTAGGTTTCGGTACTGAAGCTTTCTTT.

The V call is TRBV7-8, the J call TRBJ2-2; D unclear. From germline, CDR1 is SGHVS and CDR2 FQNEAQ. Trimming took off 2 bases at V and 0 bases at J, with 13 bases between the two ends. This CDR3 region has 17 residues. CDR3 DNA: TGTGCCAGCAGCTTATCCGCCGGCCGACCGAACACCGGGGAGCTGTTTTTT. It codes for CASSLSAGRPNTGELFF.

This chain uses TRBV4-1 with TRBJ1-2, with TRBD1 identical over 8 bases. V shed 4 bases and J 4 bases; nucleotides not matched to a gene: 2. CDR1 is MGHRA and CDR2 is YSYEKL in the germline V gene. The CDR3 totals 13 residues. The CDR3 sequence is CASSPDRGYGYTF. CDR3 nucleotides: TGCGCCAGCAGCCCCGACAGGGGCTATGGCTACACCTTC.